This T cell receptor beta chain was obtained from a study of shared clonotypes between healthy human individuals. Data came from immunoSEQ multiplex PCR; TCRdb stores just in-frame clones and leaves some out. The repertoire consists of about 2 million clones, with approximately 94% occurring once and the leading ten covering about 1.1%. CDR1 SNHLY and CDR2 FYNNEI come from the germline V gene. The V end lost 7 bases, the J end lost 0 bases, and 11 bases lay between the germline ends. This CDR3 is built from 14 residues. Only CD45RO-negative cells positively selected for CCR7 counted as naive CD8 cells, so terminally differentiated effector memory CD45RA+ cells were excluded.

This rearrangement joins TRBV2 to TRBJ2-3, with D possibly being TRBD1 or TRBD2 (5 bases each). The specimen was naive CD8+ T cells sorted from blood. This receptor was identified in a man younger than 35 in good health. As DNA, the CDR3 is TGTGCCAGCATTGTGGGGGATAGCACAGATACGCAGTATTTT. Protein product: CASIVGDSTDTQYF.